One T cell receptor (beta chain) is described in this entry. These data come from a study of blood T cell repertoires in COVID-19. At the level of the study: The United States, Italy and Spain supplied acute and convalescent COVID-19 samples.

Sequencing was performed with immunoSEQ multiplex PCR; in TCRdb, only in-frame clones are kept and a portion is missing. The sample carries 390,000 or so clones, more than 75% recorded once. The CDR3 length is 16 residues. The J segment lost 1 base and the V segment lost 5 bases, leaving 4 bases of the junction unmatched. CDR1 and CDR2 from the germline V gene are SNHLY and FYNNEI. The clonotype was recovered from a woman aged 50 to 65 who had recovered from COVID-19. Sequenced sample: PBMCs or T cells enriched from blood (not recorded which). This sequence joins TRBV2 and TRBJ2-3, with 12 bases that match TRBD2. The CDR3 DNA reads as TGTGCCAGCAGTCAACGGACTAGCGGGGGCACAGATACGCAGTATTTT. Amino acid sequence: CASSQRTSGGTDTQYF. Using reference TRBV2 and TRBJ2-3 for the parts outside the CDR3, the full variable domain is EPEVTQTPSHQVTQMGQEVILRCVPISNHLYFYWYRQILGQKVEFLVSFYNNEISEKSEIFDDQFSVERPDGSNFTLKIRSTKLEDSAMYFCASSQRTSGGTDTQYFGPGTRLTVL.